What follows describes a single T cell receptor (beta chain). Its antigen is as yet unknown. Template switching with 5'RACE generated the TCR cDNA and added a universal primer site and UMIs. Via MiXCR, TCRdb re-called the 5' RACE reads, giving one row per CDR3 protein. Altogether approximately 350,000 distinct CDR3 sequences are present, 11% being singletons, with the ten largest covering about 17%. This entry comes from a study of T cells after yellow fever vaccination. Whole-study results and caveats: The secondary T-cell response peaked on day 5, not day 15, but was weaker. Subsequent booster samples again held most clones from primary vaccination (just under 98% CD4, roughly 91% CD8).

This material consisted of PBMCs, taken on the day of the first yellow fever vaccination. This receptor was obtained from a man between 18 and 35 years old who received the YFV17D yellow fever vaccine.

The chain's CDR3 is CASSPRRDQETQYF. As DNA, the CDR3 is TGTGCCAGCAGCCCTCGGAGGGACCAAGAGACCCAGTACTTC. The V and J genes are TRBV7-2 and TRBJ2-5; maybe TRBD2 (6 bases). The CDR3 spans 14 residues. The V end was cut by 5 bases, the J end by 0 bases, with 10 bases between. Germline V gives CDR1 SGHTA, CDR2 FQGNSA.